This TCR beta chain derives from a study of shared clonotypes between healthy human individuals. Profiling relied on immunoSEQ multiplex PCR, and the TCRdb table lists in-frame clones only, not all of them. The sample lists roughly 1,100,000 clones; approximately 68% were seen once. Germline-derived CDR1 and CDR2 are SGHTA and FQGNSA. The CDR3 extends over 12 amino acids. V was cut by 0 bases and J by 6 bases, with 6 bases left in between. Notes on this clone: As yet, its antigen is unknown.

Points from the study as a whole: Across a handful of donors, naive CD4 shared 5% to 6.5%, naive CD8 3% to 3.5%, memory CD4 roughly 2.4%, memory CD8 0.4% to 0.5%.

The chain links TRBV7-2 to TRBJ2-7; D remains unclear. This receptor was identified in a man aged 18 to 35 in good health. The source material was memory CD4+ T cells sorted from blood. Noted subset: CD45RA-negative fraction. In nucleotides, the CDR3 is TGTGCCAGCAGCTTAGCGCCGGGCGAGCAGTACTTC. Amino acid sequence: CASSLAPGEQYF.